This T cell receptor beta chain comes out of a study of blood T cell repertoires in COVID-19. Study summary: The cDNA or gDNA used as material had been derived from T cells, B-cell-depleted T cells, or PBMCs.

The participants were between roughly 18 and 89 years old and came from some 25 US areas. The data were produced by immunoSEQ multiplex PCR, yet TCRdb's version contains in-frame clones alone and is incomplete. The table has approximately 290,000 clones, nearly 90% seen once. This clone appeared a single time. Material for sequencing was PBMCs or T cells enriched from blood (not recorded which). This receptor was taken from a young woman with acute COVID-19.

In DNA form, the CDR3 reads TGCGCCAGCAGCCCAGGGGGCGCGAACTATGGCTACACCTTC. Translating gives CASSPGGANYGYTF. The V call is TRBV5-1, the J call TRBJ1-2, with 8 positions matching TRBD1. V was clipped by 4 bases and J by 2 bases; unmatched bases: 4. Germline V gives CDR1 SGHRS, CDR2 YFSETQ. The CDR3 is made up of 14 amino acids.